This entry lists 12 T cell receptor beta chains sequenced from one sample in a study of CD8 T cells in ankylosing spondylitis. TCRdb reanalysed the 5' RACE reads using MiXCR and keeps one entry per CDR3 protein. The sample carries about 340,000 distinct CDR3 sequences, about 15% recorded once. The sample taken for sequencing was blood, either unsorted or a sorted T cell fraction (not recorded which). These receptors were taken from a male donor with ankylosing spondylitis or in good health (not recorded which).

The chain links TRBV19 to TRBJ2-7, with D possibly being TRBD1 or TRBD2 (6 bases each). The CDR3 loop spans 17 amino acids. V lost 2 bases and J lost 1, with 18 bases in between. Germline CDR1 and CDR2: LNHDA and SQIVND (reference sequence). The CDR3 here is CASSITDGGGPSYEQYF. For the CDR3, the DNA is TGTGCCAGTAGTATAACCGATGGAGGGGGGCCGTCCTACGAGCAGTACTTC. Combining the CDR3 with reference TRBV19 and TRBJ2-7 gives the whole variable domain DGGITQSPKYLFRKEGQNVTLSCEQNLNHDAMYWYRQDPGQGLRLIYYSQIVNDFQKGDIAEGYSVSREKKESFPLTVTSAQKNPTAFYLCASSITDGGGPSYEQYFGPGTRLTVT.

This clonotype was recorded a few times. The chain recombines TRBV5-1 with TRBJ1-1; 7 bases line up with TRBD1. V lost 4 bases and J lost 5; bases outside the gene matches: 8. The CDR3 has 14 amino acids. Germline V gene sequence: CDR1 SGHRS, CDR2 YFSETQ. In nucleotides, the CDR3 is TGCGCCAGCAGCCAACAGGGGATTGTGACTGAAGCTTTCTTT. Protein product: CASSQQGIVTEAFF. Looking up the rest from reference TRBV5-1 and TRBJ1-1 gives the full variable domain: KAGVTQTPRYLIKTRGQQVTLSCSPISGHRSVSWYQQTPGQGLQFLFEYFSETQRNKGNFPGRFSGRQFSNSRSEMNVSTLELGDSALYLCASSQQGIVTEAFFGQGTRLTVV.

This clonotype occurred many times. Here the CDR3 DNA reads TGTGCCAGCAGCCAGGATGGACAGGGGGGGACTGAAGCTTTCTTT. Its translation: CASSQDGQGGTEAFF. The V call is TRBV4-2, the J call TRBJ1-1; TRBD1 matches 10 bases. The germline V gene has CDR1 LGHNA and CDR2 YNFKEQ. The CDR3 is 15 amino acids. V lost 3 bases and J lost 5; bases outside the gene matches: 6.

CDR3 loop: CASSPGTTGHGSMNTEAFF. Written as DNA, the CDR3 is TGTGCCAGCTCACCAGGTACGACAGGTCATGGGTCGATGAACACTGAAGCTTTCTTT. The rearrangement uses TRBV18 and TRBJ1-1; D may be TRBD1 (6 bases). This CDR3 has 19 residues. Trimming pared 2 bases from V and 0 bases from J, leaving 22 bases between. Germline lookup yields CDR1 KGHSH and CDR2 LQKENI.

The CDR3 protein is CATSREARDTQYF. The CDR3 DNA is TGTGCCACCAGCAGAGAAGCTAGGGACACCCAGTACTTC. The chain joins TRBV15 to TRBJ2-5; D assignment may be TRBD1 or TRBD2 (5 bases each). V was clipped by 0 bases and J by 8 bases, with 10 bases between them. The CDR3 extends over 13 amino acids. From germline, CDR1 is LNHNV and CDR2 YYDKDF (reference sequence).

The chain uses TRBV24-1 and TRBJ2-3; 11 bases match TRBD2. The CDR3 loop spans 15 amino acids. Germline CDR1 reads KGHDR; CDR2 reads SFDVKD. Trimming cost V 3 bases and J 7 bases; bases outside gene matches: 5. The CDR3 sequence: CATSDPSSGRHTQYF. CDR3 nucleotides: TGTGCCACCAGTGATCCCTCTAGCGGGAGGCATACGCAGTATTTT.

This clonotype was counted a few times. V gene TRBV5-1 combines with J gene TRBJ2-3; 7 bases align to TRBD1. J lost 0 bases, V lost 5 bases, and 6 bases had no gene match. The CDR3 consists of 15 residues. The germline V gene has CDR1 SGHRS and CDR2 YFSETQ. CDR3 coding DNA: TGCGCCAGCAGATTATACAGGGGTAGCACAGATACGCAGTATTTT. Protein sequence: CASRLYRGSTDTQYF.

The chain uses TRBV20-1 and TRBJ2-2, with a tentative D call TRBD1 (5 bases). Germline loops: CDR1 DFQATT, CDR2 SNEGSKA (reference sequence). The V end was cut by 5 bases, the J end by 1 base, with 14 bases between. CDR3 size: 15 residues. The CDR3 nucleotides are TGCAGTGCTCGAGCATTAGGACAGAACACCGGGGAGCTGTTTTTT. It specifies CSARALGQNTGELFF.

The chain recombines TRBV10-3 with TRBJ1-2, with 7 bases matching TRBD1. Germline V lookup: CDR1 ENHRY, CDR2 SYGVKD. CDR3 length: 13 residues. The trim removed 3 bases at V and 6 bases at J, leaving 4 bases unmatched. The CDR3 spells CAISEDRVDGYTF. CDR3 coding DNA: TGTGCCATCAGTGAAGACAGGGTCGATGGCTACACCTTC.

This clonotype was observed at least ten times. This chain links TRBV11-2 with TRBJ2-7; 10 nucleotides match TRBD1. This CDR3 spans 19 amino acids. CDR1 and CDR2 (germline): SGHAT, FQNNGV. With 4 bases clipped from V and 5 bases from J, the junction kept 20 bases outside the gene matches. The CDR3 here is CASSSMHVSRDRGTHEQYF. The CDR3 coding sequence is TGTGCCAGCAGCTCGATGCACGTCTCCCGGGACAGGGGTACCCACGAGCAGTACTTC.

This clonotype was counted between two and nine times. This rearrangement joins TRBV27 to TRBJ2-3; D may be TRBD2 (6 bases). V was pared by 8 bases and J by 6 bases, with 12 bases between. CDR3 size: 12 residues. The germline CDR1 and CDR2 sequences are MNHEY and SMNVEV (reference sequence). The CDR3 bases are TGTGCCAGCCGCTTAGGGAGGGATACGCAGTATTTT. Encoded protein: CASRLGRDTQYF.

This clonotype was detected only a few times. The chain has TRBV4-1 and TRBJ2-1; TRBD2 matches at 7 bases. Germline V lookup: CDR1 MGHRA, CDR2 YSYEKL. The J segment lost 3 bases and the V segment lost 3 bases, leaving 8 bases of the junction unmatched. The CDR3 spans 16 residues. CDR3: CASSHPTSAHYNEQFF. The DNA for the CDR3 is TGCGCCAGCAGCCATCCCACTAGCGCCCACTACAATGAGCAGTTCTTC.